This T cell receptor (beta chain) stems from a study of OX40 agonist ivuxolimab in advanced cancers. V shed 5 bases and J shed 8 bases, with 12 bases lying between them. CDR1 and CDR2 (germline): SGHAT, FQNNGV. The CDR3 length is 13 residues. Profiling relied on immunoSEQ multiplex PCR, and the TCRdb table lists in-frame clones only, not all of them. Here the sample spans tens of thousands of clones, around 90% being singletons. This TCR came from an adult with an advanced solid tumor such as melanoma, head and neck, liver or kidney cancer. Here the sequenced sample was CD4+ or CD8+ T cells sorted from blood, taken in a trial of the OX40 agonist ivuxolimab. The rearrangement links TRBV11-2 to TRBJ2-2; D is possibly TRBD1 or TRBD2 (5 bases each). The CDR3 protein is CASSPWGNGELFF. The DNA for the CDR3 is TGTGCCAGCAGCCCATGGGGGAATGGGGAGCTGTTTTTT.